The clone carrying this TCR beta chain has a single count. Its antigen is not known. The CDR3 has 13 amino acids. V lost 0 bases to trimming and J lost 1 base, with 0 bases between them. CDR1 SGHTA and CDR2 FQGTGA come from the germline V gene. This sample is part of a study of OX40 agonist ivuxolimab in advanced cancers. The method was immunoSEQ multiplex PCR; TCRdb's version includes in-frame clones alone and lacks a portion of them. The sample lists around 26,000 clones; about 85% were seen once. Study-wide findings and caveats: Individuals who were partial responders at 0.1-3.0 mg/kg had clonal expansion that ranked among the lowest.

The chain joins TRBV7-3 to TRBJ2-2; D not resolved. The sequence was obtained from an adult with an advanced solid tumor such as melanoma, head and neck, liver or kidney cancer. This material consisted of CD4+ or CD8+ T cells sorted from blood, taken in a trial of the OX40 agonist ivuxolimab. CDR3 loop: CASSLTNTGELFF. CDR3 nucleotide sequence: TGTGCCAGCAGCTTAACGAACACCGGGGAGCTGTTTTTT.